These 7 T cell receptor beta chains were sequenced from one sample in a study of T cell repertoires in cytomegalovirus infection. MiXCR, applied by TCRdb to the reads, yields one record per CDR3 protein. The table shows 200,000 to 300,000 distinct CDR3 sequences, with roughly an eighth occurring only once. Source material: PBMCs. Every receptor here comes from a human donor in good health (CMV status not recorded). Some clones in this sample may be carry-over from other donors' samples.

This clonotype was counted a few times. The chain employs TRBV27 and TRBJ1-1; 7 nucleotides match TRBD1. Germline CDR1 is MNHEY and CDR2 is SMNVEV (reference sequence). The CDR3 covers 14 residues. V was pared by 8 bases and J by 1 base, with 7 bases of the junction left unmatched. The CDR3 nucleotides read TGTGCCAGCGCCTCCGGGACAGAGAACACTGAAGCTTTCTTT. This codes for CASASGTENTEAFF.

This chain uses TRBV7-9 with TRBJ1-5, with TRBD1 matching over 7 bases. V shed 3 bases, J shed 7 bases, and the junction held 9 bases outside the gene matches. CDR1 is SEHNR and CDR2 is FQNEAQ in the germline V gene (reference sequence). CDR3 size: 15 residues. The chain's CDR3 is CASSFTATGRQPQHF. CDR3 bases: TGTGCCAGCAGCTTTACCGCGACAGGGAGGCAGCCCCAGCATTTT.

V is TRBV5-6 and J is TRBJ2-1; D call uncertain. CDR3 length equals 15 residues. Trimming removed 2 bases from V and 4 bases from J, with 13 bases in between. In germline, CDR1 is SGHDT, CDR2 YYEEEE. CDR3 in amino acids: CASSFDPDPYNEQFF. The CDR3 region has the DNA TGTGCCAGCAGCTTCGACCCCGACCCTTACAATGAGCAGTTCTTC.

The chain combines TRBV20-1 with TRBJ1-1; unclear D gene. The CDR3 loop spans 15 amino acids. V was trimmed by 6 bases and J by 4 bases, leaving 21 bases between them. The germline gives CDR1 DFQATT, CDR2 SNEGSKA (reference sequence). CDR3 sequence: CSAHPGKSMATEAFF. The CDR3 DNA sequence: TGCAGTGCCCACCCCGGGAAATCGATGGCCACTGAAGCTTTCTTT.

This clonotype was counted many times. The chain recombines TRBV18 with TRBJ1-4; no clear D. Trimming took off 3 bases at V and 0 bases at J, with 14 bases between the two ends. Germline CDR1 KGHSH, CDR2 LQKENI. The CDR3 spans 17 residues. Here the CDR3 reads CASSPKAPGTTNEKLFF. The CDR3 nucleotides are TGTGCCAGCTCACCGAAAGCCCCCGGGACAACTAATGAAAAACTGTTTTTT.

V and J are TRBV9 and TRBJ1-6, with TRBD1 as a possible D gene (5 bases). The CDR3 runs to 15 residues. CDR1 is SGDLS, CDR2 YYNGEE, per germline. The V end lost 3 bases, the J end lost 9 bases, and 16 bases lay between the germline ends. CDR3 sequence reads: CASSAGAAGVSPLHF. The CDR3 coding sequence is TGTGCCAGCAGCGCCGGGGCCGCTGGAGTTTCACCCCTCCACTTT.

The sample holds many counts of this clonotype. This rearrangement joins TRBV7-9 to TRBJ1-5, with D unresolved. CDR3 length equals 15 residues. V gave up 1 base and J gave up 3 bases, with 10 bases separating them. Germline V CDR1 and CDR2: SEHNR, FQNEAQ (reference sequence). The CDR3 nucleotides are TGTGCCAGCAGCTTAGGTAAGGGTGCCAATCAGCCCCAGCATTTT. This gives the protein CASSLGKGANQPQHF.